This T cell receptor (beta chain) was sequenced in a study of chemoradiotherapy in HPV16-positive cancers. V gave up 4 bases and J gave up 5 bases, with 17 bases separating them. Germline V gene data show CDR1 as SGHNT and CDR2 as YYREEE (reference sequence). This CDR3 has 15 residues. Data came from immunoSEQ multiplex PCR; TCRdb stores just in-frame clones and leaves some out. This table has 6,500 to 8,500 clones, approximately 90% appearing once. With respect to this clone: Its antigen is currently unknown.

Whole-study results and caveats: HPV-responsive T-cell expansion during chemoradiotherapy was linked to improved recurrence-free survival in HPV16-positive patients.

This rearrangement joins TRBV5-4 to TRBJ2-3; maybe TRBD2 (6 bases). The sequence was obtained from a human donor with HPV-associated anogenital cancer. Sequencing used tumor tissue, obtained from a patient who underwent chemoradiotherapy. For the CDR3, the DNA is TGTGCCAGCAGCGCGACTAGAGATGAGGGAGATACGCAGTATTTT. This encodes CASSATRDEGDTQYF.